The 7 T cell receptor beta chains given below trace back to one sample, sequenced in a study of T-cell memory formation after mild COVID-19. TCRdb reanalysed the 5' RACE reads using MiXCR and keeps one entry per CDR3 protein. Here the sample spans around 180,000 distinct CDR3 sequences, more than 15% being singletons. Sequences were obtained from PBMCs or a T cell subset sorted from them (not recorded which). Receptors originate from an adult woman who had mild COVID-19 (a few samples of this study predate the infection). Cell type and time point are not known.

The CDR3 spells CASSLGRTNEKLFF. CDR3 DNA: TGCGCCAGCAGCTTGGGGCGGACTAATGAAAAACTGTTTTTT. V gene TRBV5-1 combines with J gene TRBJ1-4, with D unclear. There are 14 residues in the CDR3. From germline, CDR1 is SGHRS and CDR2 YFSETQ. Between the trimmed V and J ends, which lost 0 bases and 2 bases, there was a span of 5 bases.

This clonotype was found a few times. The V and J genes are TRBV7-6 and TRBJ2-2; 9 nucleotides match TRBD2. The CDR3 consists of 17 residues. Germline V CDR1 and CDR2: SGHVS, FNYEAQ. J lost 5 bases, V lost 1 base, and 8 bases had no gene match. CDR3 sequence (DNA): TGTGCCAGCAGCTTAGTCCAGCGGGAGGTTGGAACCGGGGAGCTGTTTTTT. Its protein product is CASSLVQREVGTGELFF. Using reference TRBV7-6 and TRBJ2-2 for the parts outside the CDR3, the full variable domain is GAGVSQSPRYKVTKRGQDVALRCDPISGHVSLYWYRQALGQGPEFLTYFNYEAQQDKSGLPNDRFSAERPEGSISTLTIQRTEQRDSAMYRCASSLVQREVGTGELFFGEGSRLTVL.

This clonotype was seen a few times. The V and J genes are TRBV5-1 and TRBJ2-7, with 11 bases lining up with TRBD2. The CDR3 spans 15 residues. The V gene's germline CDR1 is SGHRS and CDR2 YFSETQ. Losses at the gene ends were 4 bases for V and 3 bases for J; bases not matched to a gene: 6. As DNA, the CDR3 is TGCGCCAGCAGCGATCCGGGACTAGCGGACTACGAGCAGTACTTC. Translation: CASSDPGLADYEQYF.

The table lists this clonotype with a few counts. V usage is TRBV6-2 or TRBV6-3 and J usage is TRBJ2-1, with 8 bases fitting TRBD1. The V gene end was trimmed by 4 bases and the J gene end by 4 bases; junction bases not matched to a gene: 3. CDR3 length: 14 residues. The germline CDR1 and CDR2 sequences are MNHEY and SVGEGT. For the CDR3, the DNA is TGTGCCAGCAGTTGGACAGGGATTTACAATGAGCAGTTCTTC. It codes for CASSWTGIYNEQFF.

This chain connects TRBV4-2 to TRBJ2-5; 15 positions agree with TRBD2. From germline, CDR1 is LGHNA and CDR2 YNFKEQ. The junction had 8 bases not matched to a gene; V was cut back by 4 bases and J by 5 bases. There are 17 residues in the CDR3. The CDR3 spells CASSRGTSGRTPETQYF. The DNA for the CDR3 is TGTGCCAGCAGCCGAGGGACTAGCGGGAGGACCCCGGAGACCCAGTACTTC.

Worth noting for this clonotype: Relative to the germline gene, one junction end is altered; a read error may explain this. The chain has TRBV2 and TRBJ2-5; D not resolved. CDR1 and CDR2 from the germline V gene are SNHLY and FYNNEI. This CDR3 contains 12 residues. The CDR3 here is CASRELEETQYF. DNA for the CDR3: TGTGCCAGCCGTGAGCTCGAAGAGACCCAGTACTTC.

This clonotype was found a few times. The rearrangement uses TRBV4-3 and TRBJ1-4; possibly TRBD1 for D (6 bases). The CDR3 is made up of 15 amino acids. The germline gives CDR1 LGHNA, CDR2 YSLEER. Trimming shortened V by 3 bases and J by 4 bases, and 12 bases separated the two germline ends. CDR3 protein: CASSQNQGLNEKLFF. The CDR3, as DNA: TGCGCCAGCAGCCAGAACCAGGGGCTTAATGAAAAACTGTTTTTT.